This T cell receptor (beta chain) originates from a study of blood T cell repertoires in COVID-19. About the study: Donors in the United States, Italy and Spain gave samples during acute or convalescent COVID-19. PBMCs, B-cell-depleted T cells, or T cells were the source of the cDNA or gDNA that made up the material.

In the study's own analysis: Nucleated cell number was recorded as an estimate derived from reference gene primer amplification. TCRdb's table, derived via immunoSEQ multiplex PCR, lists solely in-frame clones and lacks some. V and J calls and clone size are copied from that table; D and trimming were computed from the DNA. The sample includes more than 8,500 clones, about four fifths of them seen just once. The CDR3 is 16 amino acids. CDR1 and CDR2 from the germline V gene are LGHNA and YSLEER. V lost 0 bases to trimming and J lost 7 bases; unmatched junction nucleotides: 9. The chain joins TRBV4-3 to TRBJ1-5, with 7 bases lining up with TRBD1. This sequence originates from a man in his sixties or seventies with active COVID-19. Specimen: peripheral blood. The CDR3 DNA sequence: TGCGCCAGCAGCCAAGATCCGGCCAGGGGGAGACAGCCCCAGCATTTT. Protein: CASSQDPARGRQPQHF.